This TCR beta chain appears in the sequencing data of a study of blood T cell repertoires in COVID-19. Clones were sequenced by immunoSEQ multiplex PCR, and TCRdb holds only the in-frame ones, with some missing. In the table there are 300,000 to 500,000 clones, roughly 88% of which are singletons. V lost 5 bases to trimming and J lost 9 bases; unmatched junction nucleotides: 6. This CDR3 is built from 15 residues. CDR1 and CDR2 from the germline V gene are SGHRS and YFSETQ. This TCR was recovered from a woman in her 40s with acute COVID-19. The chain combines TRBV5-1 with TRBJ2-1; the match to TRBD2 covers 15 bases. Material: PBMCs or T cells enriched from blood (not recorded which). This chain's CDR3 is CASSGLAGGRSEQFF. DNA of the CDR3: TGCGCCAGCAGTGGACTAGCGGGGGGGCGATCTGAGCAGTTCTTC.